These 18 T cell receptor beta chains originate from one sample sequenced in a study of T cell responses to AZD1222 COVID-19 vaccine. Profiled with immunoSEQ multiplex PCR; TCRdb holds only in-frame clones, not every one. The table lists around 140,000 clones, approximately 90% of them singletons. The sequences come from peripheral blood, collected 28 days after the second AZD1222 dose. The receptors stem from an adult who received the AZD1222 COVID-19 vaccine.

The chain is built from TRBV4-1 and TRBJ2-7; 7 nucleotides align to TRBD1. The CDR3 is 16 residues long. V gave up 2 bases and J gave up 2 bases; unmatched junction bases: 9. Germline lookup yields CDR1 MGHRA and CDR2 YSYEKL. CDR3 in DNA: TGCGCCAGCAGCCAAACGCGGACAGGTGGAGCCTACGAGCAGTACTTC. This translates into CASSQTRTGGAYEQYF.

This clone is a singleton in its sample. V gene TRBV5-1 combines with J gene TRBJ2-3, with D unclear. The CDR3 consists of 16 residues. The germline V gene encodes CDR1 SGHRS and CDR2 YFSETQ. V was clipped by 1 base and J by 4 bases, with 16 bases between them. CDR3 sequence reads: CASSLMSSHSPDTQYF. CDR3 nucleotide sequence: TGCGCCAGCAGCTTGATGTCTAGTCACAGCCCAGATACGCAGTATTTT.

This chain joins TRBV3-1 (or the pseudogene TRBV3-2) and TRBJ1-3; TRBD1 agrees at 7 bases. CDR1 is LGHDT, CDR2 YNNKEL, per germline (reference sequence). The V and J ends lost 4 bases and 3 bases, in that order; junction bases with no gene match: 3. The CDR3 is made up of 14 amino acids. The CDR3 DNA reads as TGTGCCAGCAGCCTCCGGGACAGTGGAAACACCATATATTTT. Protein: CASSLRDSGNTIYF.

The chain employs TRBV18 and TRBJ2-7; 7 positions agree with TRBD1. The CDR3 consists of 15 residues. Germline values: CDR1 KGHSH, CDR2 LQKENI. V lost 4 bases to trimming and J lost 2 bases; unmatched junction nucleotides: 8. CDR3 nucleotides: TGTGCCAGCTCACACCCGGGACAGTCCCCCTACGAGCAGTACTTC. Translated, it gives CASSHPGQSPYEQYF.

V gene TRBV30 combines with J gene TRBJ1-3; no reliable D call. Per germline, CDR1 GTSNPN and CDR2 SVGIG (reference sequence). Trimming stripped 0 bases from V and 0 bases from J, with 15 bases between. The CDR3 totals 17 residues. In nucleotides, the CDR3 is TGTGCCTGGAGTGTTGGTTTCTCAGCGAGCTCTGGAAACACCATATATTTT. Translating gives CAWSVGFSASSGNTIYF.

The rearrangement uses TRBV27 and TRBJ2-5; 11 nucleotides line up with TRBD2. Germline trimming cut 0 bases from V and 3 bases from J; bases unmatched to any gene: 3. CDR1 and CDR2 (germline): MNHEY, SMNVEV (reference sequence). The CDR3 is made up of 16 amino acids. CDR3: CASSLSVAGGKETQYF. The CDR3 nucleotides are TGTGCCAGCAGTTTATCGGTAGCGGGAGGGAAAGAGACCCAGTACTTC.

This clone was picked up one time. The genes are TRBV2 and TRBJ2-1, with 13 nucleotides matching TRBD2. V shed 5 bases and J 3 bases; nucleotides not matched to a gene: 16. CDR1 and CDR2 from the germline V gene are SNHLY and FYNNEI. The CDR3 consists of 20 residues. The CDR3 DNA is TGTGCCAGCAGTCCAGCCCCGGGACTAGCGGGAAAAGATAACTACAATGAGCAGTTCTTC. Amino acid sequence: CASSPAPGLAGKDNYNEQFF.

This chain connects TRBV14 to TRBJ1-4; D is uncertain. The CDR3 covers 14 residues. Trimming stripped 0 bases from V and 5 bases from J, with 7 bases between. CDR1 SGHDN and CDR2 FVKESK come from the germline V gene. CDR3 residues: CASSQDRGNEKLFF. The CDR3 region has the DNA TGTGCCAGCAGCCAAGACAGAGGAAATGAAAAACTGTTTTTT.

This chain links TRBV6-5 with TRBJ2-7; no reliable D call. The CDR3 extends over 11 amino acids. Germline values: CDR1 MNHEY, CDR2 SVGAGI. Trimming removed 5 bases at V and 3 bases at J, with 5 bases between. CDR3 residues: CASSQLYEQYF. The CDR3, as DNA: TGTGCCAGCAGTCAACTCTACGAGCAGTACTTC.

V usage is TRBV28 and J usage is TRBJ2-5; D remains ambiguous. Between the trimmed V and J ends, which lost 7 bases and 4 bases, there was a span of 13 bases. In germline, CDR1 is MDHEN, CDR2 SYDVKM. CDR3 length: 13 amino acids. CDR3 sequence (DNA): TGTGCCAGCACGTCGTCCGGTGGAGAGACCCAGTACTTC. This gives the protein CASTSSGGETQYF.

V usage is TRBV19 and J usage is TRBJ2-3; D is possibly TRBD1 or TRBD2 (5 bases each). The CDR3 totals 13 residues. The V gene's germline CDR1 is LNHDA and CDR2 SQIVND (reference sequence). The V end lost 8 bases, the J end lost 6 bases, and 15 bases lay between the germline ends. CDR3 nucleotide sequence: TGTGCCAGTTCCCGGGACCCGAAGGATACGCAGTATTTT. Its translation: CASSRDPKDTQYF.

The rearrangement uses TRBV30 and TRBJ1-5; a weak D match, TRBD1 (5 bases). Germline assignment: CDR1 GTSNPN and CDR2 SVGIG (reference sequence). This CDR3 is 13 amino acids long. Trimming stripped 2 bases from V and 7 bases from J, with 12 bases between. The CDR3 region has the DNA TGTGCCTGGAGTTTTCGGGGCAGCCAGCCCCAGCATTTT. It specifies CAWSFRGSQPQHF.

The chain has TRBV27 and TRBJ2-3; possibly TRBD2 for D (6 bases). CDR1 is MNHEY and CDR2 is SMNVEV in the germline V gene (reference sequence). V lost 3 bases, J lost 2 bases, and 18 bases lay in between. The CDR3 totals 17 residues. CDR3 nucleotides: TGTGCCAGCAGTTTCCTCGGTAGCGGTGGTCCCACAGATACGCAGTATTTT. Its protein product is CASSFLGSGGPTDTQYF.

This clone was counted only a few times. The rearrangement uses TRBV5-8 and TRBJ1-5; D is undetermined. V was pared by 5 bases and J by 6 bases, with 9 bases between. The CDR3 totals 12 residues. Germline CDR1 reads SGHTS; CDR2 reads YDEGEE. In nucleotides, the CDR3 is TGTGCCAGCAGGATCAGTGGTCAGCCCCAGCATTTT. Translation: CASRISGQPQHF.

This clone was counted once. This chain links TRBV2 with TRBJ1-5; D call uncertain. V was trimmed by 2 bases and J by 8 bases, leaving 13 bases between them. The CDR3 runs to 14 residues. Germline V gene data show CDR1 as SNHLY and CDR2 as FYNNEI. CDR3 nucleotides: TGTGCCAGCAGTGAACTCGGTTTAGATGAGCCCCAGCATTTT. It is translated as CASSELGLDEPQHF.

The V gene is TRBV6-5, the J gene TRBJ1-1, with unresolved D. The V gene's germline CDR1 is MNHEY and CDR2 SVGAGI. Trimming removed 5 bases from V and 4 bases from J, with 5 bases in between. This CDR3 has 11 residues. The CDR3 region has the DNA TGTGCCAGCAGTCAGTTCACTGAAGCTTTCTTT. Translating it yields CASSQFTEAFF.

The DNA of the CDR3 is TGTGCCATCAGTGATAGGGCAGGGCCCTCTAACTATGGCTACACCTTC. Translated, it gives CAISDRAGPSNYGYTF. This rearrangement joins TRBV10-3 to TRBJ1-2, with D tentatively TRBD1 (5 bases). Trimming removed 3 bases at V and 0 bases at J, with 14 bases between. Germline V lookup: CDR1 ENHRY, CDR2 SYGVKD. This CDR3 contains 16 residues.

This chain connects TRBV2 to TRBJ1-5; TRBD1 might be the D (5 bases). V lost 3 bases and J lost 5, with 11 bases in between. The CDR3 length is 14 residues. The germline gives CDR1 SNHLY, CDR2 FYNNEI. DNA of the CDR3: TGTGCCAGCAGTGACCCGGGGGTGGATCAGCCCCAGCATTTT. It codes for CASSDPGVDQPQHF.